Below, 31 T cell receptor beta chains from the same sample are listed, as sequenced in a study of cytomegalovirus exposure and HLA in healthy donors (TCRdb year 2017). The library relied on the immunoSEQ multiplex PCR assay. For the multiplex PCR, a mixture combining 60 forward primers for TCR Vbeta segments and 13 reverse primers for TCR Jbeta segments was used. This immuneACCESS table, as held by TCRdb, lists in-frame sequences with V and J called but not all clones. Of the missing ones, under half trace to an unresolved V gene in checked studies; the others have no known cause. The table for this sample records about 140,000 clones. Approximately 1% of the sample is held by the ten biggest clonotypes. The sample comprised PBMCs. All receptors come from a male donor in good health and CMV-seronegative.

The J gene is TRBJ2-5, the V gene TRBV7-9; 10 bases fit TRBD1. Trimming removed 6 bases from V and 5 bases from J; junction bases left unmatched: 12. Germline values: CDR1 SEHNR, CDR2 FQNEAQ (reference sequence). The CDR3 totals 16 residues. The CDR3 DNA is TGTGCCAGCAGTCAAATCGGGACAGGGGTTGTGGAGACCCAGTACTTC. This codes for CASSQIGTGVVETQYF.

The chain employs TRBV6-5 and TRBJ2-7, with D possibly TRBD2 on 5 matching bases. This CDR3 spans 11 amino acids. Per the germline V gene, CDR1 is MNHEY and CDR2 is SVGAGI. Trimming removed 6 bases at V and 7 bases at J, with 10 bases between. Written as DNA, the CDR3 is TGTGCCAGCAGCAGTTGGAGGGAGCAGTACTTC. Translation gives CASSSWREQYF.

The chain joins TRBV5-5 to TRBJ2-5; a possible D gene is TRBD2 (6 bases). Trimming took off 4 bases at V and 5 bases at J, with 9 bases between the two ends. In germline, CDR1 is SGHKS, CDR2 YYEKEE (reference sequence). There are 12 residues in the CDR3. The CDR3 DNA follows: TGTGCCAGCAGCCAGGAGGGGGAGACCCAGTACTTC. Translating it yields CASSQEGETQYF.

The chain joins TRBV28 to TRBJ2-7; D gene unclear. The CDR3 extends over 12 amino acids. Between the trimmed V and J ends, which lost 6 bases and 5 bases, there was a span of 11 bases. CDR1 and CDR2 (germline): MDHEN, SYDVKM. The CDR3, as DNA: TGTGCCAGCAGGACGGTAGGAGACGAGCAGTACTTC. This codes for CASRTVGDEQYF. The complete variable domain, with remaining parts taken from reference TRBV28 and TRBJ2-7, reads DVKVTQSSRYLVKRTGEKVFLECVQDMDHENMFWYRQDPGLGLRLIYFSYDVKMKEKGDIPEGYSVSREKKERFSLILESASTNQTSMYLCASRTVGDEQYFGPGTRLTVT.

The chain has TRBV5-1 and TRBJ2-1, with 8 nucleotides matching TRBD2. The germline V gene has CDR1 SGHRS and CDR2 YFSETQ. Trimming at V came to 0 bases and at J to 5 bases, leaving 7 bases not matched to a gene. CDR3 length: 16 residues. CDR3 sequence reads: CASSLAASGPNNEQFF. The CDR3 nucleotides read TGCGCCAGCAGCTTGGCAGCTAGCGGGCCCAACAATGAGCAGTTCTTC.

The CDR3 region has the DNA TGTGCCAGCTCGCAGGGGACTAGCGGGACAGGGTACAATGAGCAGTTCTTC. The encoded protein is CASSQGTSGTGYNEQFF. The chain has TRBV18 and TRBJ2-1, with 13 bases matching TRBD2. With 6 bases clipped from V and 4 bases from J, the junction kept 9 bases outside the gene matches. The CDR3 contains 17 residues. Germline V lookup: CDR1 KGHSH, CDR2 LQKENI.

The chain recombines TRBV28 with TRBJ2-7, with D perhaps TRBD1 (5 bases). The V end lost 4 bases, the J end lost 4 bases, and 20 bases lay between the germline ends. The CDR3 extends over 16 amino acids. Germline V gives CDR1 MDHEN, CDR2 SYDVKM. The CDR3 reads CASSSPTPGRVYEQYF. CDR3 sequence (DNA): TGTGCCAGCAGTTCGCCCACTCCCGGCAGGGTATACGAGCAGTACTTC.

This sequence joins TRBV30 and TRBJ2-5; 12 positions match TRBD1. The J call may not be correct, given that the DNA end is closer to TRBJ2-7. Germline assignment: CDR1 GTSNPN and CDR2 SVGIG (reference sequence). This CDR3 has 16 amino acids. The CDR3 DNA is TGTGCCTGCACCCGGGACAGGGGGCGAGCCTACTACGAGCAGTACTTC. It specifies CACTRDRGRAYYEQYF.

This sequence joins TRBV2 and TRBJ2-1; 10 bases map to TRBD1. V lost 5 bases to trimming and J lost 3 bases; unmatched junction nucleotides: 4. In germline, CDR1 is SNHLY, CDR2 FYNNEI. The CDR3 is made up of 15 amino acids. CDR3 in amino acids: CASSLDRGDYNEQFF. Written as DNA, the CDR3 is TGTGCCAGCAGTTTGGACAGGGGGGACTACAATGAGCAGTTCTTC.

This chain joins TRBV11-2 and TRBJ2-7, with D unclear. CDR1 and CDR2 (germline): SGHAT, FQNNGV. The V gene lost 2 bases and the J gene lost 3 bases, with 8 bases spanning the gap. This CDR3 contains 13 residues. The CDR3 DNA reads TGTGCCAGCAGCTTAAACCAGATCTACGAGCAGTACTTC. The encoded protein is CASSLNQIYEQYF. The full variable domain, its missing parts supplied by reference TRBV11-2 and TRBJ2-7, is EAGVAQSPRYKIIEKRQSVAFWCNPISGHATLYWYQQILGQGPKLLIQFQNNGVVDDSQLPKDRFSAERLKGVDSTLKIQPAKLEDSAVYLCASSLNQIYEQYFGPGTRLTVT.

The chain is built from TRBV30 and TRBJ2-5, with a tentative D call TRBD1 (5 bases). Looked up from germline, CDR1 is GTSNPN and CDR2 is SVGIG (reference sequence). CDR3 length equals 12 residues. The V and J ends lost 3 bases and 2 bases respectively, with 7 bases between them. As DNA, the CDR3 is TGTGCCTGGAGCAGGGATCAAGAGACCCAGTACTTC. It is translated as CAWSRDQETQYF.

The chain links TRBV2 to TRBJ2-7; 12 bases agree with TRBD2. CDR3 size: 17 residues. Germline values: CDR1 SNHLY, CDR2 FYNNEI. V shed 3 bases and J 6 bases; nucleotides not matched to a gene: 12. Here the CDR3 reads CASSDGLAGLLLGEQYF. As DNA, the CDR3 is TGTGCCAGCAGTGATGGACTAGCGGGACTCCTTCTGGGCGAGCAGTACTTC.

The chain links TRBV27 to TRBJ2-2; TRBD2 aligns across 7 bases. Germline V gene sequence: CDR1 MNHEY, CDR2 SMNVEV (reference sequence). Trimming removed 0 bases from V and 5 bases from J; junction bases left unmatched: 0. The CDR3 totals 14 residues. This CDR3 is CASSLSGGTGELFF. CDR3 in DNA: TGTGCCAGCAGTTTATCGGGGGGGACCGGGGAGCTGTTTTTT.

V usage is TRBV6-5 and J usage is TRBJ2-7; D is perhaps TRBD2 (6 bases). V lost 6 bases to trimming and J lost 2 bases, with 17 bases between them. From germline, CDR1 is MNHEY and CDR2 SVGAGI. The CDR3 contains 15 residues. The CDR3 is CASRLSRDSTYEQYF. The CDR3, as DNA: TGTGCCAGCAGGCTCTCCCGGGACTCCACCTACGAGCAGTACTTC.

The chain employs TRBV29-1 and TRBJ1-3; unclear D gene. V was shortened by 7 bases and J by 2 bases, with 12 bases between the two germline ends. This CDR3 contains 13 residues. Germline CDR1 and CDR2: SQVTM and ANQGSEA. The CDR3, as DNA: TGCAGCGCCCACGGAGGTGCTGGAAACACCATATATTTT. Protein product: CSAHGGAGNTIYF. Filled out from reference TRBV29-1 and TRBJ1-3, the complete variable domain reads SAVISQKPSRDICQRGTSLTIQCQVDSQVTMMFWYRQQPGQSLTLIATANQGSEATYESGFVIDKFPISRPNLTFSTLTVSNMSPEDSSIYLCSAHGGAGNTIYFGEGSWLTVV.

This chain joins TRBV7-9 and TRBJ2-5, with D possibly being TRBD2 (5 bases). Trimming removed 5 bases from V and 5 bases from J, with 6 bases in between. Germline V CDR1 and CDR2: SEHNR, FQNEAQ (reference sequence). This CDR3 comprises 11 residues. This CDR3 is CASSRRETQYF. The CDR3 nucleotides read TGTGCCAGCAGCCGGAGGGAGACCCAGTACTTC.

V is TRBV18 and J is TRBJ1-1; D remains ambiguous. This CDR3 is built from 13 residues. V lost 1 base and J 1 base, leaving 4 bases between the germline ends. Germline CDR1 reads KGHSH; CDR2 reads LQKENI. The CDR3 here is CASSPLANTEAFF. CDR3 bases: TGTGCCAGCTCACCACTGGCGAACACTGAAGCTTTCTTT.

The chain links TRBV5-1 to TRBJ2-7, with D possibly being TRBD2 (6 bases). The germline V and J ends were trimmed by 0 bases and 4 bases, with 14 bases remaining between them. The CDR3 spans 15 residues. CDR1 is SGHRS and CDR2 is YFSETQ in the germline V gene. The CDR3 DNA reads TGCGCCAGCAGCTTGGATGGCTTCGGAGGGTACGAGCAGTACTTC. Translating gives CASSLDGFGGYEQYF.

The V gene is TRBV19, the J gene TRBJ2-5; 7 bases are a match to TRBD2. Losses at the gene ends were 3 bases for V and 2 bases for J; bases not matched to a gene: 3. Germline loops: CDR1 LNHDA, CDR2 SQIVND (reference sequence). The CDR3 extends over 14 amino acids. As DNA, the CDR3 is TGTGCCAGTAGTATTTCAGCGGGGCAAGAGACCCAGTACTTC. It yields the protein CASSISAGQETQYF.

The V and J genes are TRBV7-9 and TRBJ2-3, with 11 positions matching TRBD1. With 5 bases clipped from V and 2 bases from J, the junction kept 6 bases outside the gene matches. Per the germline V gene, CDR1 is SEHNR and CDR2 is FQNEAQ (reference sequence). CDR3 length: 16 residues. Here the CDR3 DNA reads TGTGCCAGCAGCGACACGGGACAGGGGGTCACAGATACGCAGTATTTT. Its translation is CASSDTGQGVTDTQYF.

V usage is TRBV30 and J usage is TRBJ2-7; a possible D gene is TRBD2 (7 bases). The germline V and J ends were trimmed by 4 bases and 4 bases, with 20 bases remaining between them. CDR1 GTSNPN and CDR2 SVGIG come from the germline V gene (reference sequence). The CDR3 runs 15 residues. CDR3 coding DNA: TGTGCCTGGACCAGTATGGGCGGGGGCGTTTACGAGCAGTACTTC. Its translation: CAWTSMGGGVYEQYF. The whole variable domain, remainder taken from reference TRBV30 and TRBJ2-7, is SQTIHQWPATLVQPVGSPLSLECTVEGTSNPNLYWYRQAAGRGLQLLFYSVGIGQISSEVPQNLSASRPQDRQFILSSKKLLLSDSGFYLCAWTSMGGGVYEQYFGPGTRLTVT.

Remarks on this clone: Other DNA sequences within the sample encode an identical CDR3. The genes are TRBV5-1 and TRBJ1-1; 7 nucleotides align to TRBD1. J gave up 4 bases and V 3 bases, and 6 bases lay outside the gene matches. Per the germline V gene, CDR1 is SGHRS and CDR2 is YFSETQ. The CDR3 extends over 14 amino acids. CDR3 amino acids: CASSSQGSGTEAFF. CDR3 DNA: TGCGCCAGCAGCTCACAGGGGAGCGGCACTGAAGCTTTCTTT.

The chain links TRBV5-6 to TRBJ2-1; 8 nucleotides align to TRBD2. The CDR3 spans 14 residues. With V trimmed by 0 bases and J by 5 bases, 1 base remained unmatched. Per germline, CDR1 SGHDT and CDR2 YYEEEE. The CDR3 is CASSLGLANNEQFF. DNA for the CDR3: TGTGCCAGCAGCTTGGGACTAGCGAACAATGAGCAGTTCTTC.

The chain employs TRBV4-1 and TRBJ2-5; 9 nucleotides match TRBD2. The J call may be in error: the DNA end matches TRBJ2-7 better. The CDR3 totals 17 residues. CDR1 and CDR2 (germline): MGHRA, YSYEKL. The CDR3 DNA reads TGCGCCAGCAGCCAAGATCAGGCTAGCGGGACGGCCTACGAGCAGTACTTC. This encodes CASSQDQASGTAYEQYF.

This chain uses TRBV7-2 with TRBJ1-4; 9 bases line up with TRBD1. The V segment lost 1 base and the J segment 10 bases; nucleotides outside the gene matches: 13. Germline loops: CDR1 SGHTA, CDR2 FQGNSA. The CDR3 spans 17 residues. The CDR3 DNA is TGTGCCAGCAGCTTAGTAATGGGGACAGGGATCGGTGTAAAACTGTTTTTT. Translating it yields CASSLVMGTGIGVKLFF. Using reference TRBV7-2 and TRBJ1-4 for the parts outside the CDR3, the full variable domain is GAGVSQSPSNKVTEKGKDVELRCDPISGHTALYWYRQSLGQGLEFLIYFQGNSAPDKSGLPSDRFSAERTGGSVSTLTIQRTQQEDSAVYLCASSLVMGTGIGVKLFFGSGTQLSVL.

The rearrangement links TRBV18 to TRBJ1-2; 9 bases are shared with TRBD1. This CDR3 comprises 13 residues. Germline lookup yields CDR1 KGHSH and CDR2 LQKENI. Losses at the gene ends were 3 bases for V and 8 bases for J; bases not matched to a gene: 4. The CDR3 spells CASSPRTGEGYTF. The CDR3, as DNA: TGTGCCAGCTCACCCCGGACAGGGGAGGGCTACACCTTC. The full variable domain, completed using reference TRBV18 and TRBJ1-2, is NAGVMQNPRHLVRRRGQEARLRCSPMKGHSHVYWYRQLPEEGLKFMVYLQKENIIDESGMPKERFSAEFPKEGPSILRIQQVVRGDSAAYFCASSPRTGEGYTFGSGTRLTVV.

The chain is built from TRBV7-2 and TRBJ1-2; D possibly corresponds to TRBD1 (5 bases). The CDR3 has 16 amino acids. V was trimmed by 5 bases and J by 6 bases, leaving 22 bases between them. CDR1 is SGHTA and CDR2 is FQGNSA in the germline V gene. The CDR3 here is CASSLRGPNVGNGYTF. Written as DNA, the CDR3 is TGTGCCAGCAGCCTTAGGGGCCCAAACGTCGGAAATGGCTACACCTTC. Supplemented by reference TRBV7-2 and TRBJ1-2, the full variable domain reads GAGVSQSPSNKVTEKGKDVELRCDPISGHTALYWYRQSLGQGLEFLIYFQGNSAPDKSGLPSDRFSAERTGGSVSTLTIQRTQQEDSAVYLCASSLRGPNVGNGYTFGSGTRLTVV.

V usage is TRBV4-1 and J usage is TRBJ1-1; 8 bases are shared with TRBD1. The CDR3 totals 17 residues. V lost 0 bases, J lost 3 bases, and 9 bases stayed unmatched. Germline loops: CDR1 MGHRA, CDR2 YSYEKL. CDR3 nucleotides: TGCGCCAGCAGCCAAGATCAGCAGGGGGCCAGGTACACTGAAGCTTTCTTT. Translated: CASSQDQQGARYTEAFF.

J is TRBJ1-1 and V is TRBV15, with no clear D. With 0 bases removed from V and 4 bases from J, the gap between germline ends came to 12 bases. This CDR3 is built from 15 residues. Germline lookup yields CDR1 LNHNV and CDR2 YYDKDF (reference sequence). CDR3 protein: CATSRDLGIVTEAFF. The CDR3 DNA reads TGTGCCACCAGCAGAGATCTAGGCATCGTCACTGAAGCTTTCTTT.

The chain uses TRBV19 and TRBJ1-2, with D uncertain. The germline gives CDR1 LNHDA, CDR2 SQIVND (reference sequence). V was pared by 4 bases and J by 5 bases, with 11 bases between. The CDR3 is 13 amino acids. The DNA for the CDR3 is TGTGCCAGTAGTACAGGAGGAGGGTATGGCTACACCTTC. Translation: CASSTGGGYGYTF.

The V and J genes are TRBV29-1 and TRBJ2-7; D may be TRBD2 (6 bases). The germline V and J ends were trimmed by 1 base and 7 bases, with 17 bases remaining between them. Germline V lookup: CDR1 SQVTM, CDR2 ANQGSEA. CDR3 length equals 14 residues. The CDR3 spells CSVEGRVRGREQYF. The CDR3 bases are TGCAGCGTTGAAGGAAGGGTGCGGGGCCGGGAGCAGTACTTC.